The 23 T cell receptor beta chains listed next were all sequenced from one sample in a study of control samples from healthy donors and cancer patients (TCRdb year 2020). The library was prepared using the immunoSEQ multiplex PCR assay. Here the immuneACCESS table is served through TCRdb, limited to in-frame sequences with V and J called. Missing clones are a known gap in these copies; in checked studies unresolved V genes cover under half, and the rest lacks a known reason. Across this sample there are 75,000 to 95,000 clones, with roughly nine tenths seen only once. Clones ranked in the top ten supply 8.5% to 10% of the sample. Material: PBMCs. The receptors derive from a woman in her 50s with colorectal cancer.

This clone was seen a handful of times. The rearrangement joins TRBV7-4 to TRBJ1-1, with 7 bases matching TRBD1. Germline CDR1 is SGHVT and CDR2 is SQSDAQ. The V gene end was trimmed by 1 base and the J gene end by 5 bases; junction bases not matched to a gene: 7. The CDR3 consists of 15 residues. CDR3 DNA: TGTGCCAGCAGCTTAGACAGACAGGGTGGGACTGAAGCTTTCTTT. It encodes CASSLDRQGGTEAFF.

J is TRBJ2-2 and V is TRBV9; no firm D call. Germline lookup yields CDR1 SGDLS and CDR2 YYNGEE. Trimming removed 2 bases from V and 0 bases from J, with 8 bases in between. The CDR3 has 15 residues. The CDR3 region has the DNA TGTGCCAGCAGCGTCCTTCCTACGAACACCGGGGAGCTGTTTTTT. Protein product: CASSVLPTNTGELFF. Filled out from reference TRBV9 and TRBJ2-2, the complete variable domain reads DSGVTQTPKHLITATGQRVTLRCSPRSGDLSVYWYQQSLDQGLQFLIQYYNGEERAKGNILERFSAQQFPDLHSELNLSSLELGDSALYFCASSVLPTNTGELFFGEGSRLTVL.

The chain links TRBV4-2 to TRBJ1-1; no reliable D call. This CDR3 contains 14 residues. V lost 4 bases and J 0 bases, leaving 9 bases between the germline ends. Germline V gene data show CDR1 as LGHNA and CDR2 as YNFKEQ. The CDR3 region has the DNA TGTGCCAGCAGCCTCGGGAGCATGAACACTGAAGCTTTCTTT. It is translated as CASSLGSMNTEAFF.

The V and J genes are TRBV5-6 and TRBJ2-5, with TRBD2 matching 9 bases. This CDR3 contains 15 residues. Germline assignment: CDR1 SGHDT and CDR2 YYEEEE. V lost 5 bases to trimming and J lost 1 base; unmatched junction nucleotides: 6. DNA for the CDR3: TGTGCCAGCAGTATACCTAGCGGGGTCCAAGAGACCCAGTACTTC. Protein: CASSIPSGVQETQYF.

The chain combines TRBV29-1 with TRBJ1-1; tentatively, D is TRBD1 (5 bases). Trimming left V 4 bases short and J 5 bases short, with 11 bases between. The CDR3 has 12 amino acids. Germline V lookup: CDR1 SQVTM, CDR2 ANQGSEA. CDR3 amino acids: CSVAAQGTEAFF. In nucleotides, the CDR3 is TGCAGCGTTGCCGCGCAGGGTACTGAAGCTTTCTTT.

This rearrangement joins TRBV7-2 to TRBJ2-1; D tentatively fits TRBD1 or TRBD2 (6 bases each). The V gene's germline CDR1 is SGHTA and CDR2 FQGNSA. Trimming took 4 bases from V and 7 from J, leaving 14 bases between them. This CDR3 has 14 residues. DNA of the CDR3: TGTGCCAGCAGCTCACCGGGGGCGGGAAATGAGCAGTTCTTC. It specifies CASSSPGAGNEQFF. Combining the CDR3 with reference TRBV7-2 and TRBJ2-1 gives the whole variable domain GAGVSQSPSNKVTEKGKDVELRCDPISGHTALYWYRQSLGQGLEFLIYFQGNSAPDKSGLPSDRFSAERTGGSVSTLTIQRTQQEDSAVYLCASSSPGAGNEQFFGPGTRLTVL.

The J gene is TRBJ1-2, the V gene TRBV7-9; D is unresolved. The germline V and J ends were trimmed by 5 bases and 0 bases, with 16 bases remaining between them. Germline loops: CDR1 SEHNR, CDR2 FQNEAQ (reference sequence). The CDR3 has 16 amino acids. CDR3 loop: CASSRSPTLPNYGYTF. The CDR3 DNA follows: TGTGCCAGCAGCCGCAGCCCAACTCTTCCTAACTATGGCTACACCTTC.

This clone occurred once. Additional DNA sequences in this sample encode the identical CDR3. V is TRBV7-2 and J is TRBJ1-2; no firm D call. The length of the CDR3 is 14 residues. V lost 0 bases, J lost 2 bases, and 7 bases lay in between. Germline-derived CDR1 and CDR2 are SGHTA and FQGNSA. The CDR3 sequence is CASSLAVGNYGYTF. DNA for the CDR3: TGTGCCAGCAGCTTAGCAGTCGGGAACTATGGCTACACCTTC.

V is TRBV28 and J is TRBJ1-1; D not resolved. The V end was cut by 2 bases, the J end by 9 bases, with 7 bases between. The CDR3 contains 11 residues. Per germline, CDR1 MDHEN and CDR2 SYDVKM. CDR3 protein: CASSLGDQAFF. The CDR3 DNA sequence: TGTGCCAGCAGTTTAGGGGATCAAGCTTTCTTT.

The V call is TRBV4-3, the J call TRBJ1-1; the D is unclear. The CDR3 totals 15 residues. V dropped 0 bases and J dropped 3 bases, with 11 bases sitting between them. Per germline, CDR1 LGHNA and CDR2 YSLEER. The CDR3: CASSQELIRYTEAFF. In nucleotides, the CDR3 is TGCGCCAGCAGCCAAGAATTGATTAGGTACACTGAAGCTTTCTTT.

The rearrangement uses TRBV30 and TRBJ1-5; D might be TRBD1 (6 bases). CDR1 and CDR2 (germline): GTSNPN, SVGIG (reference sequence). Trimming pared 0 bases from V and 3 bases from J, leaving 9 bases between. CDR3 length: 14 amino acids. The CDR3 sequence: CAWSVRGFNQPQHF. Here the CDR3 DNA reads TGTGCCTGGAGTGTAAGGGGGTTCAATCAGCCCCAGCATTTT. Using reference TRBV30 and TRBJ1-5 for the parts outside the CDR3, the full variable domain is SQTIHQWPATLVQPVGSPLSLECTVEGTSNPNLYWYRQAAGRGLQLLFYSVGIGQISSEVPQNLSASRPQDRQFILSSKKLLLSDSGFYLCAWSVRGFNQPQHFGDGTRLSIL.

This sequence joins TRBV27 and TRBJ1-1, with 7 positions matching TRBD1. J lost 4 bases, V lost 0 bases, and 5 bases had no gene match. This CDR3 comprises 15 residues. Per germline, CDR1 MNHEY and CDR2 SMNVEV (reference sequence). The CDR3 DNA sequence: TGTGCCAGCAGTTTATCGAGGGGGCGAGGCACTGAAGCTTTCTTT. Translated: CASSLSRGRGTEAFF.

The V and J genes are TRBV5-1 and TRBJ2-5; the match to TRBD2 covers 9 bases. Germline loops: CDR1 SGHRS, CDR2 YFSETQ. Trimming took 3 bases from V and 4 from J; bases not matched to a gene: 25. The CDR3 runs to 21 residues. In nucleotides, the CDR3 is TGCGCCAGCAGCTGGACCCCGGGGAGTGTTGGAGCGGGGGGCCAACGAGAGACCCAGTACTTC. This sequence encodes CASSWTPGSVGAGGQRETQYF. Supplemented by reference TRBV5-1 and TRBJ2-5, the full variable domain reads KAGVTQTPRYLIKTRGQQVTLSCSPISGHRSVSWYQQTPGQGLQFLFEYFSETQRNKGNFPGRFSGRQFSNSRSEMNVSTLELGDSALYLCASSWTPGSVGAGGQRETQYFGPGTRLLVL.

For the CDR3, the DNA is TGCGCCAGCAGCCTGGGACTGCCGCAGGGGGCCCTCCACTTT. Translated: CASSLGLPQGALHF. The V call is TRBV5-1, the J call TRBJ1-6; 7 positions agree with TRBD1. Germline assignment: CDR1 SGHRS and CDR2 YFSETQ. J lost 14 bases, V lost 4 bases, and 12 bases had no gene match. The CDR3 is made up of 14 amino acids. Complete variable domain (other parts from reference TRBV5-1 and TRBJ1-6): KAGVTQTPRYLIKTRGQQVTLSCSPISGHRSVSWYQQTPGQGLQFLFEYFSETQRNKGNFPGRFSGRQFSNSRSEMNVSTLELGDSALYLCASSLGLPQGALHFGNGTRLTVT.

This clone was counted a single time. The chain links TRBV27 to TRBJ1-2, with D tentatively TRBD1 (6 bases). V dropped 5 bases and J dropped 8 bases, with 18 bases sitting between them. Germline CDR1 MNHEY, CDR2 SMNVEV (reference sequence). The CDR3 is 14 residues long. The CDR3 here is CASSPYRVDKGYTF. CDR3 nucleotide sequence: TGTGCCAGCAGTCCCTACAGGGTAGATAAAGGCTACACCTTC.

The count of this clone is one. The V call is TRBV10-3, the J call TRBJ2-5, with a tentative D call TRBD1 (5 bases). Per germline, CDR1 ENHRY and CDR2 SYGVKD. Trimming took 6 bases from V and 5 from J, leaving 10 bases between them. CDR3 length equals 12 residues. CDR3: CAISREGETQYF. The CDR3, as DNA: TGTGCCATCAGCAGGGAAGGCGAGACCCAGTACTTC.

In its sample, this clone was seen a few times. The V and J genes are TRBV19 and TRBJ2-7; D not resolved. The germline V gene has CDR1 LNHDA and CDR2 SQIVND (reference sequence). V was trimmed by 6 bases and J by 7 bases, leaving 13 bases between them. The CDR3 has 12 residues. DNA of the CDR3: TGTGCCAGTAGCTCCGGACGTGGGGAGCAGTACGTC. This gives the protein CASSSGRGEQYV.

For the CDR3, the DNA is TGCAGTGCTAGCCGACAGGGATTCGCTTTCTTT. Translating gives CSASRQGFAFF. J is TRBJ1-1 and V is TRBV20-1; TRBD1 matches at 7 bases. Per germline, CDR1 DFQATT and CDR2 SNEGSKA (reference sequence). J was trimmed by 11 bases and V by 3 bases; bases with no gene match: 6. The CDR3 length is 11 residues.

The V gene is TRBV2, the J gene TRBJ1-1; 9 nucleotides align to TRBD1. CDR1 is SNHLY, CDR2 FYNNEI, per germline. The V and J ends lost 10 bases and 1 base, in that order; junction bases with no gene match: 10. The CDR3 length is 15 residues. Written as DNA, the CDR3 is TGTGCCACGAGTTTACAGGGGGCCTGGAACACTGAAGCTTTCTTT. This encodes CATSLQGAWNTEAFF.

The chain recombines TRBV12-3 or TRBV12-4 with TRBJ1-2; D might be TRBD1 (6 bases). Trimming took 6 bases from V and 3 from J, leaving 11 bases between them. CDR3 length: 13 residues. The CDR3 bases are TGTGCCAGCAGCCTACAGGGAGACTATGGCTACACCTTC. Protein sequence: CASSLQGDYGYTF.

The V and J genes are TRBV20-1 and TRBJ1-2; a possible D gene is TRBD1 (5 bases). Trimming shortened V by 3 bases and J by 8 bases, and 16 bases separated the two germline ends. Germline loops: CDR1 DFQATT, CDR2 SNEGSKA (reference sequence). This CDR3 contains 13 residues. In nucleotides, the CDR3 is TGCAGTGCTAGTGTGTTTGGGACCAACGGCTACACCTTC. This codes for CSASVFGTNGYTF.

The chain joins TRBV30 to TRBJ1-6; D not resolved. The germline CDR1 and CDR2 sequences are GTSNPN and SVGIG (reference sequence). The CDR3 has 14 amino acids. V was pared by 2 bases and J by 9 bases, with 14 bases between. CDR3 protein: CAWSTGEVVSPLHF. The CDR3 DNA reads as TGTGCCTGGAGTACCGGGGAAGTTGTTTCACCCCTCCACTTT.

This clone was recorded once. This rearrangement joins TRBV4-3 to TRBJ1-6; 7 positions agree with TRBD1. With 0 bases clipped from V and 9 bases from J, the junction kept 5 bases outside the gene matches. Germline V gene lookup returns CDR1 LGHNA and CDR2 YSLEER. The CDR3 is made up of 15 amino acids. The CDR3: CASSQETGRSSPLHF. The CDR3 DNA reads TGCGCCAGCAGCCAAGAGACAGGGAGGTCTTCACCCCTCCACTTT.